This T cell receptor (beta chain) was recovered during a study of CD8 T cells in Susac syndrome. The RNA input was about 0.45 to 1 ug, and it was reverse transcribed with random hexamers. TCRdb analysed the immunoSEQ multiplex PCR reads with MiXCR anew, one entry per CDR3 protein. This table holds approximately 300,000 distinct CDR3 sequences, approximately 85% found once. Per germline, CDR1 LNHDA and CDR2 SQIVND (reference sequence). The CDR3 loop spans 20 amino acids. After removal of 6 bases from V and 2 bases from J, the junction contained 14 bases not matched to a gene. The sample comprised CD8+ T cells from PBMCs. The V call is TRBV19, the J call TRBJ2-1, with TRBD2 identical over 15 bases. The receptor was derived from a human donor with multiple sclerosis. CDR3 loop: CASRQQTGLAGGPAYNEQFF. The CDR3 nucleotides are TGTGCCAGTAGGCAGCAAACTGGACTAGCGGGAGGGCCCGCCTACAATGAGCAGTTCTTC.